This T cell receptor (beta chain) was recorded in a study of blood T cell repertoires in COVID-19. Whole-study context: There were acute and convalescent COVID-19 samples, and they came from the United States, Italy and Spain.

TCRdb's copy holds only in-frame clones and misses some; the assay was immunoSEQ multiplex PCR. The sample yields some 180,000 clones, about four fifths seen once. CDR3 length equals 12 residues. Trimming stripped 0 bases from V and 6 bases from J, with 8 bases between. CDR1 GTSNPN and CDR2 SVGIG come from the germline V gene (reference sequence). Sequences were obtained from peripheral blood. The TCR sequence derives from a woman of 80 years or more with acute or convalescent COVID-19. The V call is TRBV30, the J call TRBJ1-2, with D uncertain. In nucleotides, the CDR3 is TGTGCCTGGAGTGTAACCGGGGATGGCTACACCTTC. It is translated as CAWSVTGDGYTF.